These T cell receptor beta chains were read from a single sample in a study of T-cell memory formation after mild COVID-19. Via MiXCR, TCRdb re-called the 5' RACE reads, giving one row per CDR3 protein. Of 550,000 to 600,000 distinct CDR3 sequences detected, roughly a sixth appear once; the ten largest clones hold about 8.1%. The specimen sequenced was PBMCs or a T cell subset sorted from them (not recorded which). These receptors were taken from an adult woman who had mild COVID-19 (a few samples of this study predate the infection). Cell type and time point are not known. Each CDR3 is given with its conserved first and last residue. Fields, in order: D gene, J gene, clone size, V gene, CDR3 DNA, CDR3 protein. D genes are given only for firm matches. Expanded clones are given a class, and other clones once, few, many or no size at all.

>.|TRBJ1-1|.|TRBV5-1
TGCGCCAGCAGCTTGACGCCAACGAACACTGAAGCTTTCTTT
CASSLTPTNTEAFF
>.|TRBJ2-1|few|TRBV28
TGTGCCAGCAGTTTTCGGAGGGGAACGCAGAATGAGCAGTTCTTC
CASSFRRGTQNEQFF
>TRBD2|TRBJ2-1|few|TRBV12-3/TRBV12-4
TGTGCCAGCAGACTAGCGGGAAGCTTGAATGAGCAGTTCTTC
CASRLAGSLNEQFF
>.|TRBJ2-2|.|TRBV10-3
TGTGCCATCCCTCGGGGCCCTTTGAACACCGGGGAGCTGTTTTTT
CAIPRGPLNTGELFF
>.|TRBJ2-3|.|TRBV15
TGTGCCACCAGCAGCTCAGAACAGGGAGACACAGATACGCAGTATTTT
CATSSSEQGDTDTQYF
>.|TRBJ1-1|.|TRBV7-2
TGTGCCAGCGGCTTCGGTCGATGGGGGAGCACTGAAGCTTTCTTT
CASGFGRWGSTEAFF
>.|TRBJ2-7|.|TRBV15
TGTGCCACCAGCAGAGATTGGGGCCCCTACGAGCAGTACTTC
CATSRDWGPYEQYF
>TRBD2|TRBJ2-1|.|TRBV7-6
TGTGCCAGCAGCGCCGAACCGGGACTAGCGGAGGAGCAGTTCTTC
CASSAEPGLAEEQFF
>TRBD2|TRBJ2-5|.|TRBV20-1
TGCAGTGCTGGACCCCAGGCTAGCGGGGGGGCCCAGTACTTC
CSAGPQASGGAQYF
>TRBD1|TRBJ2-1|few|TRBV7-9
TGTGCCAGCAGCTCCAGACAGGGGGCACAGCCTCGGGTCTACAATGAGCAGTTCTTC
CASSSRQGAQPRVYNEQFF
>TRBD1|TRBJ1-4|.|TRBV6-2/TRBV6-3
TGTGCCAGCAGTCGATCCGGGACAGGTTATGAAAAACTGTTTTTT
CASSRSGTGYEKLFF
>TRBD1|TRBJ2-7|.|TRBV20-1
TGCAGTGCTAGAGATGTCCGGCAGGGACAGAGGTTCTACGAGCAGTACTTC
CSARDVRQGQRFYEQYF
>.|TRBJ1-5|few|TRBV12-3/TRBV12-4
TGTGCCAGCAGTGCAGGGAATGGCAATCAGCCCCAGCATTTT
CASSAGNGNQPQHF
>TRBD1|TRBJ1-4|many|TRBV5-1
TGCGCCAGCAGCTTATGCCGGACGCTTCGGACAGGTGACCTCTTT
CASSLCRTLRTGDLF
>.|TRBJ1-2|.|TRBV19
TGTGCCAGTAGTATTGGGCCCGGCTACACCTTC
CASSIGPGYTF
>.|TRBJ2-5|many|TRBV24-1
TGTGCCACCAGTGAGCGGACAGCCCCGCAAGAGACCCAGTACTTC
CATSERTAPQETQYF
>.|TRBJ2-5|.|TRBV6-4
TGTGCCAGCAGTGACTGGACAGTTGTGAAAGAGACCCAGTACTTC
CASSDWTVVKETQYF
>TRBD1|TRBJ2-7|.|TRBV7-8
TGTGCCAGCATCTGGGGACAGGGCGACCAGTACTTC
CASIWGQGDQYF
>.|TRBJ2-1|few|TRBV24-1
TGTGCCACCAGTGAAGGCTGGGACAACTACAATGAGCAGTTCTTC
CATSEGWDNYNEQFF
>.|TRBJ2-7|.|TRBV25-1
TGTGCCAGCAATGAATCAACGCGAGAGCAGTACTTC
CASNESTREQYF
>.|TRBJ2-2|.|TRBV7-2
TGTGCCAGCACAACCGACAGGCGGAGGGGGACCGGGGAGCTGTTTTTT
CASTTDRRRGTGELFF
>.|TRBJ2-1|once|TRBV6-2/TRBV6-3
TGTGCCAGCAAGAGTTGGGATGAGCAGTTCTTC
CASKSWDEQFF
>.|TRBJ1-6|few|TRBV9
TGTGCCAGCAGCGTAGCTCCAGACCGGAATTCACCCCTCCACTTT
CASSVAPDRNSPLHF
>.|TRBJ1-6|.|TRBV5-1
TGCGCCAGTACAGAGGGCAATAATTCACCCCTCCACTTT
CASTEGNNSPLHF
>TRBD1|TRBJ1-1|few|TRBV7-9
TGTGCCAGCGCTCTGAGGGGACAGGGCAACACTGAAGCTTTCTTT
CASALRGQGNTEAFF
>.|TRBJ2-7|.|TRBV4-2
TGTGCCAGCAGCCAAGATAGGGTCCCGTCATACGAGCAGTACTTC
CASSQDRVPSYEQYF
>TRBD1|TRBJ1-1|few|TRBV5-4
TGTGCCAGCAGCCTCGGGACAGGGAATGAAGCTTTCTTT
CASSLGTGNEAFF
>.|TRBJ1-3|few|TRBV3-1
TGTGCCAGCAGCCAGGGAGCCCCCATCAAGACCATATATTTT
CASSQGAPIKTIYF